This T cell receptor (beta chain) was identified during a study of T cells in Graves' hyperthyroidism and ophthalmopathy. General study findings and limits: Blood also carried most thyroid clonotypes expanded above 0.001. For ophthalmopathy, model prediction preceded onset by a median roughly 6.3 months.

Turning to this clonotype: The antigen is not known.

The CDR3 is made up of 11 amino acids. CDR1 is SEHNR, CDR2 FQNEAQ, per germline (reference sequence). Trimming removed 11 bases at V and 0 bases at J, with 7 bases between. Patients showing uncontrolled infection, other autoimmune disease, pregnancy or lactation were ineligible. The investigators amplified TCR beta CDR3 regions from RNA transcripts. The HTBI set primed first-round TCR CDR3 RT-PCR. TCRdb reanalysed the multiplex PCR reads using MiXCR and keeps one entry per CDR3 protein. The sample carries 540,000 or so distinct CDR3 sequences, 35% to 55% recorded once. The TCR originated in an adult woman with Graves' disease, either hyperthyroidism or ophthalmopathy (not recorded which). This chain links TRBV7-9 with TRBJ1-1; D uncertain. The sample comprised peripheral blood or thyroid tissue (not recorded which). This chain's CDR3 is CAWKLNTEAFF. The CDR3 coding sequence is TGTGCCTGGAAGCTGAACACTGAAGCTTTCTTT.